This T cell receptor beta chain was found in a study of breast tumors, draining lymph nodes, adjacent tissues. Study-wide results and caveats: Compared with lymph nodes, tumors were less diverse; compared with nontumor tissue, more.

Axillary draining lymph nodes of breast cancer patients supplied the node samples. MiXCR, run by TCRdb on the multiplex PCR reads, gives a single entry per CDR3 protein. The table records approximately 180,000 distinct CDR3 sequences, roughly 35% of them present only once. CDR3 length: 16 amino acids. Germline CDR1 is SGHRS and CDR2 is YFSETQ. Trimming pared 4 bases from V and 1 base from J, leaving 14 bases between. This clonotype showed up many times. Its antigen is undetermined. The rearrangement uses TRBV5-1 and TRBJ2-2; D gene ambiguous. The specimen was axillary lymph node tissue. The receptor was derived from a female donor with breast cancer. Some clones in this sample may be carry-over from other donors' samples. This CDR3 is CASSQNPWENTGELFF. The CDR3 DNA reads TGCGCCAGCAGCCAAAACCCTTGGGAGAACACCGGGGAGCTGTTTTTT.